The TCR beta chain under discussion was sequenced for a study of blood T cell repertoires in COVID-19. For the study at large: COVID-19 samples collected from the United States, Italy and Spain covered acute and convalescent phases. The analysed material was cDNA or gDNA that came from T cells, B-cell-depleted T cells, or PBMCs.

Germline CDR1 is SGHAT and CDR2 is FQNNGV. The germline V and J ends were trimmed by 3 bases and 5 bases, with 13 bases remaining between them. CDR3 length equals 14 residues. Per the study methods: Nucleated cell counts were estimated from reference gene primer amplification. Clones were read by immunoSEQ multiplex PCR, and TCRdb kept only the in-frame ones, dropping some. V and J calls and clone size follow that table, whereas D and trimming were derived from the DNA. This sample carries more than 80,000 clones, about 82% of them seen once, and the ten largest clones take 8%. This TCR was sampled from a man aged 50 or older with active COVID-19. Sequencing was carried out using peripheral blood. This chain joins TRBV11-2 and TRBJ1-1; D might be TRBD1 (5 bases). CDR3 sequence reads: CASSFWRGRTEAFF. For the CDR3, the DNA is TGTGCCAGCAGCTTTTGGAGGGGAAGGACTGAAGCTTTCTTT.